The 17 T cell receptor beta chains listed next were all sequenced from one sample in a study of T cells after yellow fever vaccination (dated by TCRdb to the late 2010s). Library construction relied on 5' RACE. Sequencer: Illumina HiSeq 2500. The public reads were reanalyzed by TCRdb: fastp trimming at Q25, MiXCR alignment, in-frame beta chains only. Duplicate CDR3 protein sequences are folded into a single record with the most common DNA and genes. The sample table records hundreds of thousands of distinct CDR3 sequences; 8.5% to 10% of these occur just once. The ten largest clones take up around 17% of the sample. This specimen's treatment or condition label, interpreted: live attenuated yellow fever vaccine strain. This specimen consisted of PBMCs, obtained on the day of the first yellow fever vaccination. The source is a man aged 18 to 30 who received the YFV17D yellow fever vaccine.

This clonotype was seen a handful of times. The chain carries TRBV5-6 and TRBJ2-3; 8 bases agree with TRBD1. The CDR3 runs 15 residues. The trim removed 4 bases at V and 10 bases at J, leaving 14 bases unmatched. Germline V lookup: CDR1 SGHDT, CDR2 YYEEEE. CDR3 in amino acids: CASSRDRRPSRSQYF. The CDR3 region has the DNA TGTGCCAGCAGCCGGGACAGGCGACCGTCCCGGTCGCAGTATTTT. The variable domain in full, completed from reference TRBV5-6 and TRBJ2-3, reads DAGVTQSPTHLIKTRGQQVTLRCSPKSGHDTVSWYQQALGQGPQFIFQYYEEEERQRGNFPDRFSGHQFPNYSSELNVNALLLGDSALYLCASSRDRRPSRSQYFGPGTRLTVL.

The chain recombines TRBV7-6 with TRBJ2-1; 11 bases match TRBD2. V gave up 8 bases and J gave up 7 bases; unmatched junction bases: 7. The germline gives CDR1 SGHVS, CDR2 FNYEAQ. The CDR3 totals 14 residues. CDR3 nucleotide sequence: TGTGCCAGCGGCCTAGCGGGGGGTGGGAATGAGCAGTTCTTC. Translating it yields CASGLAGGGNEQFF. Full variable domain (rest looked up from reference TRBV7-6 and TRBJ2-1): GAGVSQSPRYKVTKRGQDVALRCDPISGHVSLYWYRQALGQGPEFLTYFNYEAQQDKSGLPNDRFSAERPEGSISTLTIQRTEQRDSAMYRCASGLAGGGNEQFFGPGTRLTVL.

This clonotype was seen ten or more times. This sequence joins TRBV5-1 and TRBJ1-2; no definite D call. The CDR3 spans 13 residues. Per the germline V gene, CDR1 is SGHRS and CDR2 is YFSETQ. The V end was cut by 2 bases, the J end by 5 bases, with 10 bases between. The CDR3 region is CASSFEGRYGYTF. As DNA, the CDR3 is TGCGCCAGCAGCTTTGAGGGCCGGTATGGCTACACCTTC.

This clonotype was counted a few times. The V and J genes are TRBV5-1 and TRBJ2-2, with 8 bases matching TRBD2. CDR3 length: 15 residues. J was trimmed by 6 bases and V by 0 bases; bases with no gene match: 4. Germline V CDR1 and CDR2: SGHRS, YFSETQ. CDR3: CASSLGREVPGELFF. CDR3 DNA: TGCGCCAGCAGCTTGGGGCGGGAGGTCCCCGGGGAGCTGTTTTTT.

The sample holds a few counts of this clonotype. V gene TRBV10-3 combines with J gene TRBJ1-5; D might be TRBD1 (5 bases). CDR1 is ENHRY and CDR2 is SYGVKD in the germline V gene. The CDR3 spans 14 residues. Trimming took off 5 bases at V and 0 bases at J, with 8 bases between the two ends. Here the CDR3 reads CAISYDSSNQPQHF. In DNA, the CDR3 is TGTGCCATCAGTTACGACAGTAGCAATCAGCCCCAGCATTTT.

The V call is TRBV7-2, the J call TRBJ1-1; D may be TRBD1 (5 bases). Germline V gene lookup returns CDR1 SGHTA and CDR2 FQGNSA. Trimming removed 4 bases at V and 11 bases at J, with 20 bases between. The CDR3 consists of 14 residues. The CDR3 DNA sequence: TGTGCCAGCAGCTGGGGGGGGTCAGGGAGGCACGCTTTCTTT. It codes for CASSWGGSGRHAFF.

CDR3 coding DNA: TGTGCCAGCAGCTTAGGGTCCACTAGCGGAGTTCAAGAGACCCAGTACTTC. Residues: CASSLGSTSGVQETQYF. This chain connects TRBV7-9 to TRBJ2-5, with 8 bases that match TRBD2. The CDR3 consists of 17 residues. Germline lookup yields CDR1 SEHNR and CDR2 FQNEAQ (reference sequence). V was pared by 1 base and J by 2 bases, with 9 bases of the junction left unmatched.

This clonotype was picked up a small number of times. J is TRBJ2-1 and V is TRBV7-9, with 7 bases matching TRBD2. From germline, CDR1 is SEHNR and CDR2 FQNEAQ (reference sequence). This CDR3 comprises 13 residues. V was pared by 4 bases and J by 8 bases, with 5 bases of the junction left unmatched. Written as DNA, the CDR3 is TGTGCCAGCAGCTCGGGACTAATAGATGAGCAGTTCTTC. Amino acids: CASSSGLIDEQFF.

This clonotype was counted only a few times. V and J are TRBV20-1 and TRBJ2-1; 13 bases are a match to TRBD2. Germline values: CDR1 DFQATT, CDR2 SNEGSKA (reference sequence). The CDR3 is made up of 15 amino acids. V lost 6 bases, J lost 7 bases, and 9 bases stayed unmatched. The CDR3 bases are TGCAGTGCCCACTTACCGGGACTAGCGGGGAATGAGCAGTTCTTC. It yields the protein CSAHLPGLAGNEQFF.

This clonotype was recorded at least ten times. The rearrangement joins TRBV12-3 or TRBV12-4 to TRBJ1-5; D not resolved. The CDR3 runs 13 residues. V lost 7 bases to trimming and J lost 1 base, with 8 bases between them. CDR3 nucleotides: TGTGCCAGCAAATTGGGGAGCAATCAGCCCCAGCATTTT. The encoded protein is CASKLGSNQPQHF.

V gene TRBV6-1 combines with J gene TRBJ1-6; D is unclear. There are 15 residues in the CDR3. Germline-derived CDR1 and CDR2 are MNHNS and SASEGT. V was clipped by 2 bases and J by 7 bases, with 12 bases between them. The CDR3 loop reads CASSEIGTENSPLHF. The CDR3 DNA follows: TGTGCCAGCAGTGAAATTGGAACGGAGAATTCACCCCTCCACTTT.

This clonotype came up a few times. The chain's CDR3 is CASSFFRALSYEQYF. The DNA for the CDR3 is TGTGCCAGCAGCTTCTTCCGGGCCCTCTCCTACGAGCAGTACTTC. This chain connects TRBV5-6 to TRBJ2-7, with no clear D. V dropped 2 bases and J dropped 0 bases, with 12 bases sitting between them. The CDR3 totals 15 residues. Germline loops: CDR1 SGHDT, CDR2 YYEEEE.

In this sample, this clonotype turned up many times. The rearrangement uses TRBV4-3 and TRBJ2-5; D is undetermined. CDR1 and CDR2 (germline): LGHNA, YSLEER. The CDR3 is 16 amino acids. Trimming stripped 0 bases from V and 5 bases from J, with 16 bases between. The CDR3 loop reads CASSQDLYRHTETQYF. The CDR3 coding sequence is TGCGCCAGCAGCCAAGATTTATACAGACACACGGAGACCCAGTACTTC.

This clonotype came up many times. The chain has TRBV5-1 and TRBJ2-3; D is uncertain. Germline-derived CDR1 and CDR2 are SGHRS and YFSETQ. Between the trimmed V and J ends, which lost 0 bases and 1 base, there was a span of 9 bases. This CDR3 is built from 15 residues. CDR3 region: CASSLGNRGTDTQYF. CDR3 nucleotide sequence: TGCGCCAGCAGCTTGGGAAATCGAGGCACAGATACGCAGTATTTT.

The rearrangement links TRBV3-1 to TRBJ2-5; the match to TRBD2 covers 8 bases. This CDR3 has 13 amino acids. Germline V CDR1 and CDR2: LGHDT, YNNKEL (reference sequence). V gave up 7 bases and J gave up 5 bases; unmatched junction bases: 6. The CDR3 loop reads CASTRRGAETQYF. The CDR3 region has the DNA TGTGCCAGCACCAGGCGGGGGGCGGAGACCCAGTACTTC.

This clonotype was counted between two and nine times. This CDR3 reads CASSPHGAGTEAFF. The CDR3 DNA is TGCGCCAGCAGCCCCCACGGGGCTGGCACTGAAGCTTTCTTT. The rearrangement joins TRBV4-3 to TRBJ1-1, with D maybe TRBD1 (5 bases). V lost 4 bases and J 4 bases, leaving 13 bases between the germline ends. Per the germline V gene, CDR1 is LGHNA and CDR2 is YSLEER. The CDR3 length is 14 residues.

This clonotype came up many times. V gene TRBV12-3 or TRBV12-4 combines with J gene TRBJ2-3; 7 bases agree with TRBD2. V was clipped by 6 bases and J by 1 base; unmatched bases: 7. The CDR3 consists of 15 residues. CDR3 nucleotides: TGTGCCAGCAGCCGAGCTAGCGGAGGCACAGATACGCAGTATTTT. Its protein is CASSRASGGTDTQYF.